Many counts were recorded for the clone carrying this T cell receptor beta chain. Antigen specificity is unknown. This CDR3 region has 15 residues. The V gene's germline CDR1 is SEHNR and CDR2 FQNEAQ (reference sequence). The germline V and J ends were trimmed by 1 base and 2 bases, with 12 bases remaining between them. Documented time point: patch test 2, 6 weeks after DPC sensitization. Treatment given: therapeutic diphenylcyclopropenone sensitization with weekly scalp DPC. Using its own MiXCR run on the RACE reads, TCRdb lists one record per CDR3 protein. The data show roughly 150,000 distinct CDR3 sequences, approximately 12% seen once. The sample originates from a study of human T cells and chemical hapten exposure. Background on the study: The study enrolled mostly female patients with alopecia areata, totalis or universalis. The study's findings and limits: It was expanded TCRs that formed significantly more large CDR3 similarity clusters than controls did. A positive correlation with patch test score was shown by PT1 expanded TCR counts.

The receptor's source is a woman aged 45 to 65 with alopecia areata. Some clones in this sample may be carry-over from other donors' samples. The genes are TRBV7-9 and TRBJ2-7; the D is unclear. The sequencing used whole blood, collected in connection with sensitization to the hapten diphenylcyclopropenone (DPC). The CDR3 region is CASSLVGAETYEQYF. The DNA of the CDR3 is TGTGCCAGCAGCTTAGTAGGCGCGGAGACCTACGAGCAGTACTTC.